This TCR beta chain is drawn from a study of regulatory T cells in long-lasting Graves disease. The CDR3 length is 14 residues. V lost 1 base and J lost 8; bases outside the gene matches: 5. Germline lookup yields CDR1 LNHNV and CDR2 YYDKDF (reference sequence). Arm-PCR with iRepertoire HTBI primers amplified the CDR3 regions for these TCR beta libraries. TCRdb called the multiplex PCR reads again in MiXCR, with one record for every CDR3 protein. The sample includes 370,000 or so distinct CDR3 sequences, 15% to 20% of them seen just once. Study conclusions and caveats: Patients with persistent disease shared 2,900 or so public clonotypes, outpacing the roughly 870 shared by new patients. Patients with persistent disease showed a bias toward TRBV28, TRBJ1-2 and TRBJ2-5.

Time point indicated: newly diagnosed GD, antithyroid drugs for less than 3 months. RNA from PBMCs was the source of the TCR library. The authors drew patients from an endocrinology department in Xi'an, China. About this clonotype itself: Its specificity is not known.

The same sample was also studied in work on T cells in Graves' hyperthyroidism and ophthalmopathy. That paper states: Most thyroid clonotypes expanded above 0.001 were also detected in blood.

The source was peripheral blood mononuclear cells (PBMCs), collected at new diagnosis, from a patient treated with antithyroid drugs. This chain connects TRBV15 to TRBJ1-2; 9 nucleotides align to TRBD1. This receptor was identified in a young woman with Graves disease. CDR3 in DNA: TGTGCCACCAGCAGAGGGGGACAGGGTAAAGGCTACACCTTC. Amino acids: CATSRGGQGKGYTF. Variable domain in full (rest from reference TRBV15 and TRBJ1-2): DAMVIQNPRYQVTQFGKPVTLSCSQTLNHNVMYWYQQKSSQAPKLLFHYYDKDFNNEADTPDNFQSRRPNTSFCFLDIRSPGLGDTAMYLCATSRGGQGKGYTFGSGTRLTVV.